The clone carrying this T cell receptor beta chain was recorded only once. The data derive from a study of blood T cell repertoires in COVID-19. The data were produced by immunoSEQ multiplex PCR, yet TCRdb's version contains in-frame clones alone and is incomplete. Of 300,000 or so clones listed, roughly 90% are singletons. V lost 2 bases and J 7 bases, leaving 15 bases between the germline ends. The CDR3 is made up of 15 amino acids. Germline assignment: CDR1 SGHTA and CDR2 FQGTGA. This clonotype originated in a woman between 25 and 40 years old with COVID-19, enrolled during active disease. The sequenced sample was peripheral blood. This chain joins TRBV7-3 and TRBJ2-1, with a weak D call TRBD1 (6 bases). The CDR3 coding sequence is TGTGCCAGCAGCTTAGGGCAGGGGTCGAAAAATGAGCAGTTCTTC. Translation: CASSLGQGSKNEQFF.